Only a few counts were recorded for the clone carrying this T cell receptor (beta chain). Under the authors' procedure: The authors estimated nucleated cell counts from reference gene primer amplification. Some clones are missing from TCRdb's copy, which holds only in-frame ones; the method was immunoSEQ multiplex PCR. The V and J calls and the clone size are those of that table, but D and trimming were determined from the DNA. The profile shows about 120,000 clones, 70% to 80% of them singletons. Germline V CDR1 and CDR2: LNHDA, SQIVND (reference sequence). Trimming at V came to 2 bases and at J to 6 bases, leaving 0 bases not matched to a gene. CDR3 length: 14 residues. The data were obtained in a study of blood T cell repertoires in COVID-19. Study summary: Both acute and convalescent COVID-19 samples were obtained from the United States, Italy and Spain. T cells, B-cell-depleted T cells, or PBMCs provided the cDNA or gDNA that served as material.

Sequencing was carried out using peripheral blood. The chain uses TRBV19 and TRBJ1-6, with 8 bases fitting TRBD1. The clonotype was recovered from a woman of 80 years or more with acute or convalescent COVID-19. The CDR3 spells CASSIQGANSPLHF. The CDR3 DNA sequence: TGTGCCAGTAGTATACAGGGGGCTAATTCACCCCTCCACTTT.